These 23 T cell receptor beta chains share one sample of origin, sequenced in a study of T cell changes during pregnancy in multiple sclerosis. Produced via immunoSEQ multiplex PCR; TCRdb's table is partial and in-frame only. The data contain tens of thousands of clones, about 88% of them singletons. The source material was peripheral blood, sampled in the third trimester of pregnancy. The receptor source for this set is a female donor in good health, enrolled as a control in a pregnancy study.

The chain has TRBV6-1 and TRBJ1-2, with D tentatively TRBD1 (5 bases). CDR1 and CDR2 (germline): MNHNS, SASEGT. Trimming took off 0 bases at V and 6 bases at J, with 14 bases between the two ends. There are 15 residues in the CDR3. The CDR3 nucleotides are TGTGCCAGCAGTGAAGCTTCCGGGACTGGGAATGGCTACACCTTC. This translates into CASSEASGTGNGYTF.

On this clone itself: The junction and the germline gene differ at one end; a read error may be behind it. The chain recombines TRBV29-1 with TRBJ1-2, with TRBD1 as a possible D gene (5 bases). Germline CDR1 SQVTM, CDR2 ANQGSEA. The CDR3 consists of 13 residues. Written as DNA, the CDR3 is TGCAGCGTCGAAGCCGGGACTTCCTATGGCTACACCTTC. Translation gives CSVEAGTSYGYTF.

The chain recombines TRBV27 with TRBJ1-1, with 8 bases aligning to TRBD1. Germline V lookup: CDR1 MNHEY, CDR2 SMNVEV (reference sequence). The CDR3 totals 15 residues. J was trimmed by 10 bases and V by 5 bases; bases with no gene match: 15. The CDR3 region is CASSIPGQGRMVAFF. CDR3 bases: TGTGCCAGCAGTATACCAGGACAGGGTCGGATGGTAGCTTTCTTT.

This clone was seen a few times. CDR3 sequence: CAISEPGGTGELFF. CDR3 nucleotide sequence: TGTGCCATCAGTGAGCCGGGGGGCACCGGGGAGCTGTTTTTT. This chain joins TRBV10-3 and TRBJ2-2; 7 bases are a match to TRBD2. Trimming at V came to 2 bases and at J to 4 bases, leaving 1 base not matched to a gene. The germline CDR1 and CDR2 sequences are ENHRY and SYGVKD. The CDR3 is made up of 14 amino acids.

The chain links TRBV14 to TRBJ1-2, with D perhaps TRBD1 (5 bases). Germline CDR1 SGHDN, CDR2 FVKESK. The CDR3 is made up of 16 amino acids. The V end was cut by 4 bases, the J end by 4 bases, with 19 bases between. This CDR3 reads CASSPRGLRAAYGYTF. The CDR3 DNA is TGTGCCAGCAGCCCGAGGGGACTTAGGGCGGCCTATGGCTACACCTTC.

This rearrangement joins TRBV28 to TRBJ1-4; 12 bases line up with TRBD1. This CDR3 has 16 amino acids. V was clipped by 0 bases and J by 8 bases; unmatched bases: 4. Germline CDR1 MDHEN, CDR2 SYDVKM. The CDR3 protein is CASSLWGTGGREKLFF. DNA of the CDR3: TGTGCCAGCAGTTTATGGGGGACAGGGGGCAGGGAAAAACTGTTTTTT.

The chain couples TRBV28 to TRBJ2-1, with 9 bases aligning to TRBD2. CDR3 length equals 16 residues. The ends lost 6 bases at V and 7 bases at J; junction bases unmatched: 13. Germline V lookup: CDR1 MDHEN, CDR2 SYDVKM. The CDR3 DNA reads TGTGCCAGCAGCATCCGAGGTAGCGGGAGTGGTAATGAGCAGTTCTTC. It is translated as CASSIRGSGSGNEQFF.

V and J are TRBV30 and TRBJ2-7; 7 bases match TRBD1. The CDR3 contains 14 residues. J gave up 9 bases and V 2 bases, and 13 bases lay outside the gene matches. The germline V gene has CDR1 GTSNPN and CDR2 SVGIG (reference sequence). The CDR3 spells CAWSHGTVLPVQYF. The CDR3 bases are TGTGCCTGGAGTCACGGGACAGTCCTCCCCGTGCAGTACTTC.

This clone was seen only once. This chain joins TRBV1 and TRBJ2-1; whether TRBD2, the table's D call, matches the DNA was not checked. TRBV1 is a pseudogene. CDR3 length: 10 residues. CDR3 DNA sequence: TGCACCAGCAGCCAAGACGGTAGGTTCTTC. Its translation is CTSSQDGRFF.

The chain carries TRBV7-9 and TRBJ2-1, with D maybe TRBD1 (5 bases). V was pared by 0 bases and J by 7 bases, with 13 bases between. Germline CDR1 is SEHNR and CDR2 is FQNEAQ (reference sequence). This CDR3 has 15 amino acids. This chain's CDR3 is CASSLALSGPNEQFF. The CDR3 region has the DNA TGTGCCAGCAGCTTAGCGCTGTCAGGGCCTAATGAGCAGTTCTTC.

The chain recombines TRBV10-2 with TRBJ2-2, with D tentatively TRBD1 (8 bases). The CDR3 has 17 amino acids. The germline V gene has CDR1 WSHSY and CDR2 SAAADI. With 3 bases removed from V and 8 bases from J, the gap between germline ends came to 22 bases. In nucleotides, the CDR3 is TGCGCCAGCAGTGACCCCTCACAGGGGGGGATCACTGGGGAGCTGTTTTTT. As protein: CASSDPSQGGITGELFF.

The V gene is TRBV7-2, the J gene TRBJ1-5, with D perhaps TRBD1 (6 bases). CDR3 length equals 15 residues. Trimming shortened V by 2 bases and J by 3 bases, and 11 bases separated the two germline ends. Germline V gives CDR1 SGHTA, CDR2 FQGNSA. The DNA for the CDR3 is TGTGCCAGCAGCTTAACACAGGGTACCAATCAGCCCCAGCATTTT. Encoded protein: CASSLTQGTNQPQHF.

This chain connects TRBV2 to TRBJ1-6, with TRBD1 as a possible D gene (5 bases). The CDR3 has 14 residues. The V gene's germline CDR1 is SNHLY and CDR2 FYNNEI. Trimming took off 6 bases at V and 7 bases at J, with 13 bases between the two ends. CDR3 DNA sequence: TGTGCCAGCAGCAGGAGGGACGGGAATTCACCCCTCCACTTT. Encoded protein: CASSRRDGNSPLHF.

The chain is built from TRBV5-4 and TRBJ2-5; possibly TRBD1 for D (6 bases). The V and J ends lost 7 bases and 2 bases respectively, with 15 bases between them. CDR1 and CDR2 (germline): SGHNT, YYREEE (reference sequence). This CDR3 comprises 14 residues. The CDR3 spells CASGATGMQETQYF. The CDR3, as DNA: TGTGCCAGCGGGGCCACAGGGATGCAAGAGACCCAGTACTTC.

This clone is a singleton in its sample. This rearrangement joins TRBV9 to TRBJ2-2; TRBD2 matches at 9 bases. This CDR3 is 16 amino acids long. Trimming removed 4 bases from V and 7 bases from J; junction bases left unmatched: 11. The V gene's germline CDR1 is SGDLS and CDR2 YYNGEE. This CDR3 reads CASSPSGAPIGGELFF. In DNA, the CDR3 is TGTGCCAGCAGCCCTAGCGGGGCCCCTATCGGCGGGGAGCTGTTTTTT.

This chain connects TRBV7-2 to TRBJ1-1; D gene unclear. The CDR3 has 14 amino acids. Trimming took 2 bases from V and 5 from J, leaving 12 bases between them. CDR1 is SGHTA and CDR2 is FQGNSA in the germline V gene. In nucleotides, the CDR3 is TGTGCCAGCAGCTTAATGGGCAGAGATACTGAAGCTTTCTTT. It specifies CASSLMGRDTEAFF.

This clone was seen a few times. The chain links TRBV29-1 to TRBJ1-1, with TRBD1 matching 7 bases. This CDR3 region has 12 residues. Losses at the gene ends were 5 bases for V and 1 base for J; bases not matched to a gene: 1. CDR1 is SQVTM and CDR2 is ANQGSEA in the germline V gene. For the CDR3, the DNA is TGCAGCGTTAGACAGGGGAACACTGAAGCTTTCTTT. This encodes CSVRQGNTEAFF.

The genes are TRBV7-3 and TRBJ2-2, with 8 bases matching TRBD1. The CDR3 sequence is 16 residues long. CDR1 and CDR2 (germline): SGHTA, FQGTGA. The J segment lost 5 bases and the V segment lost 0 bases, leaving 5 bases of the junction unmatched. CDR3 sequence: CASSLTGQGETGELFF. CDR3 in DNA: TGTGCCAGCAGCTTAACTGGACAGGGAGAGACCGGGGAGCTGTTTTTT.

The chain uses TRBV5-1 and TRBJ1-4; D is ambiguous. V shed 7 bases and J shed 1 base, with 14 bases lying between them. The length of the CDR3 is 15 residues. Per the germline V gene, CDR1 is SGHRS and CDR2 is YFSETQ. The CDR3 here is CASQITGITNEKLFF. The CDR3 DNA reads TGCGCCAGCCAAATAACCGGGATAACTAATGAAAAACTGTTTTTT.

The chain combines TRBV5-8 with TRBJ1-1; no clear D gene. The CDR3 length is 13 residues. V dropped 4 bases and J dropped 6 bases, with 13 bases sitting between them. Germline V CDR1 and CDR2: SGHTS, YDEGEE. DNA of the CDR3: TGTGCCAGCAGCCGCGAGAGGGTTGCTGAAGCTTTCTTT. Translation gives CASSRERVAEAFF.

The chain combines TRBV15 with TRBJ1-6; 7 nucleotides align to TRBD1. V lost 0 bases and J lost 6; bases outside the gene matches: 5. CDR1 is LNHNV, CDR2 YYDKDF, per germline (reference sequence). CDR3 length equals 16 residues. For the CDR3, the DNA is TGTGCCACCAGCAGAGAGTCAGGGGGGTTTAATTCACCCCTCCACTTT. Amino acid sequence: CATSRESGGFNSPLHF.

CDR3 coding DNA: TGTGCCAGCAGTAGAGGTCCCGGACAGGAGAACACTGAAGCTTTCTTT. This sequence encodes CASSRGPGQENTEAFF. The genes are TRBV27 and TRBJ1-1; 7 bases align to TRBD1. The V gene's germline CDR1 is MNHEY and CDR2 SMNVEV (reference sequence). V was pared by 5 bases and J by 1 base, with 10 bases of the junction left unmatched. This CDR3 spans 16 amino acids.

This chain links TRBV5-1 with TRBJ2-1; 9 bases line up with TRBD2. With V trimmed by 5 bases and J by 9 bases, 15 bases remained unmatched. This CDR3 contains 16 residues. The germline CDR1 and CDR2 sequences are SGHRS and YFSETQ. The CDR3 nucleotides are TGCGCCAGCAGTCACATACCCGGGACTAGCAAATCTGAGCAGTTCTTC. Translation gives CASSHIPGTSKSEQFF.